This T cell receptor beta chain was observed in a study of T cell responses to AZD1222 COVID-19 vaccine. The method was immunoSEQ multiplex PCR; TCRdb's version includes in-frame clones alone and lacks a portion of them. The profile shows 150,000 to 200,000 clones, around 87% of them singletons. The germline V and J ends were trimmed by 4 bases and 3 bases, with 16 bases remaining between them. Germline V gene lookup returns CDR1 SGHTA and CDR2 FQGNSA. The CDR3 extends over 15 amino acids. This clone was detected once. Its cognate antigen is unknown. Findings and caveats of the study: Only five to seven AZD1222 recipients were seropositive at baseline. Samples come after the peak T cell response, not at day 14.

The genes are TRBV7-2 and TRBJ2-7; the D gene is possibly TRBD1 (5 bases). The specimen was peripheral blood, collected on day 0 of MenACWY control vaccination. This clonotype was sampled from an adult in good health. The CDR3 nucleotides are TGTGCCAGCAGCTACGTTGTGGGGCCTAGCTACGAGCAGTACTTC. This codes for CASSYVVGPSYEQYF.